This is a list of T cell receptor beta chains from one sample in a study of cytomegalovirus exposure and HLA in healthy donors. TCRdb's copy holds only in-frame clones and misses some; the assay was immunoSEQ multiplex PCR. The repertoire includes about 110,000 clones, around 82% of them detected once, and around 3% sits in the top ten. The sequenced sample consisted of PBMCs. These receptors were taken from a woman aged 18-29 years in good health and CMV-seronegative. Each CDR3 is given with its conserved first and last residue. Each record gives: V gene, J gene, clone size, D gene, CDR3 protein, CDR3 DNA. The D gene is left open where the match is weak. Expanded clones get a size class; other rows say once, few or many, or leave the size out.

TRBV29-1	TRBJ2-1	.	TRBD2	CSVDSGGPYNEQFF	TGCAGCGTTGACAGCGGGGGGCCCTACAATGAGCAGTTCTTC
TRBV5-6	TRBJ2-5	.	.	CASSYELALETQYF	TGTGCCAGCAGCTACGAGCTAGCGTTGGAGACCCAGTACTTC
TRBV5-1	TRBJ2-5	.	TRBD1	CASSPSGGSQETQYF	TGCGCCAGCAGCCCGTCAGGGGGTTCCCAAGAGACCCAGTACTTC
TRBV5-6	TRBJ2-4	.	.	CASHSLATAVLAKNIQYF	TGTGCCAGCCACAGTTTGGCCACAGCGGTACTAGCCAAAAACATTCAGTACTTC
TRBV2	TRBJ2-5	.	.	CASNRVSETQYF	TGTGCCAGCAACAGGGTCAGCGAGACCCAGTACTTC
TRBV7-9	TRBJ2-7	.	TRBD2	CASSLARGSGGYEQYF	TGTGCCAGCAGCTTAGCGCGTGGTAGCGGGGGCTACGAGCAGTACTTC
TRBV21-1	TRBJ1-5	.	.	CASSKAHGLREQPQHF	TGTGCCAGCAGCAAAGCGCATGGGCTCAGGGAACAGCCCCAGCATTTT
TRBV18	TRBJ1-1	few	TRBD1	CASSIRTGNTEAFF	TGTGCCAGCTCAATACGGACAGGGAACACTGAAGCTTTCTTT
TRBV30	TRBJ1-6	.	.	CAWRVEVTNSPLHF	TGTGCCTGGAGGGTAGAGGTGACGAATTCACCCCTCCACTTT
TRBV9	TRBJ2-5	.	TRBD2	CASGGGETQYF	TGTGCCAGCGGGGGGGGAGAGACCCAGTACTTC
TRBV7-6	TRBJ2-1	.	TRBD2	CASSSHLAGGHQFF	TGTGCCAGCAGCTCACATTTAGCGGGGGGGCACCAGTTCTTC
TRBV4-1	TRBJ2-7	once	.	CASSPWGGLYEQYF	TGCGCCAGCAGCCCCTGGGGGGGGCTCTACGAGCAGTACTTC
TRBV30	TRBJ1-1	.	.	CAWSRGQQMNTEAFF	TGTGCCTGGAGTAGAGGACAGCAAATGAACACTGAAGCTTTCTTT
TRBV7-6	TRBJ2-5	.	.	CASSGLRRVAQYF	TGTGCCAGCAGCGGCCTGCGGCGCGTGGCCCAGTACTTC
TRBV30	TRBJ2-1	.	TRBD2	CAWSRGGGAVLNEQFF	TGTGCCTGGAGTAGGGGCGGGGGGGCCGTTCTCAATGAGCAGTTCTTC